The source of this T cell receptor beta chain is a study of Ad26.COV2.S vaccination and SARS-CoV-2 variants. Study-level information: Of the COV1001 trial arms, the Ad26.COV2.S arm included the donor. Study observations and caveats: Substantial breadth was reportedly displayed by spike-specific CD8+ and CD4+ T cell responses after vaccination. Compared with placebo recipients, vaccine recipients had higher spike-specific TCR breadth.

Regarding this clone: As yet, its antigen is unknown.

Treatment here: some 20 received Ad26.COV2.S at low or high dose, single or two shots; roughly 5 received placebo; per-sample allocation not given. The samples were gathered on day 63 after the first injection of vaccine or placebo. Boston hosted the donor, who was an adult aged 18-55 years. This table comes from immunoSEQ multiplex PCR, and its TCRdb copy is limited to in-frame clones, with some not included. This table holds over 400,000 clones, 92% found once. Trimming left V 4 bases short and J 3 bases short, with 19 bases between. Germline V gene lookup returns CDR1 SGHDN and CDR2 FVKESK. The CDR3 is made up of 16 amino acids.

This sequence originates from a person aged 18-65 years who received the Ad26.COV2.S COVID-19 vaccine or a placebo. Source: peripheral blood, taken in a trial of Ad26.COV2.S vaccine versus placebo. This chain connects TRBV14 to TRBJ2-7, with D perhaps matching TRBD1 or TRBD2 (5 bases each). The CDR3 loop reads CASSPDWGIRHYEQYF. In DNA, the CDR3 is TGTGCCAGCAGCCCAGACTGGGGGATTCGGCACTACGAGCAGTACTTC.